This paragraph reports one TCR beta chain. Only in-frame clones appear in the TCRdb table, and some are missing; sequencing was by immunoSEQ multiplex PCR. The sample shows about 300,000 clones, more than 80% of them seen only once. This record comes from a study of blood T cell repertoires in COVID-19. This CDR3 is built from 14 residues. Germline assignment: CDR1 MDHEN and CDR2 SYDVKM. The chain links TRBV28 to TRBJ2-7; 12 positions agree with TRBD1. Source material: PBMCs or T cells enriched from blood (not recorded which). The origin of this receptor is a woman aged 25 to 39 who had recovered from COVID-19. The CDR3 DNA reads TGTGGTACCCACCAGGGGACAGGGGGCAACGAGCAGTACTTC. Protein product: CGTHQGTGGNEQYF.